Listed below are T cell receptor beta chains from one sample, sequenced in a study of shared clonotypes between healthy human individuals. Profiling relied on immunoSEQ multiplex PCR, and the TCRdb table lists in-frame clones only, not all of them. The table records roughly 1.5 million clones, 95% to 99% of them present only once. The material sequenced was naive CD4+ T cells sorted from blood. Receptors originate from a man aged 30-40 years in good health. Each CDR3 is given with its conserved first and last residue. Fields, in order: clone size, V gene, J gene, D gene, CDR3 protein, CDR3 DNA. D genes are given only for firm matches. Part of the rows lack a size; the others show once, few, many or a class for expanded clones.

size: .; V: TRBV7-3; J: TRBJ2-7; D: TRBD1; CDR3: CASSLKAGGYEQYF; DNA: TGTGCCAGCAGCTTAAAGGCAGGGGGCTACGAGCAGTACTTC
size: .; V: TRBV4-1; J: TRBJ1-2; D: .; CDR3: CASSQSLTTGRGYTF; DNA: TGCGCCAGCAGCCAATCACTGACAACAGGGCGCGGCTACACCTTC
size: once; V: TRBV7-8; J: TRBJ1-4; D: .; CDR3: CASSKTTGTTNEKLFF; DNA: TGTGCCAGCAGCAAGACAACAGGGACAACTAATGAAAAACTGTTTTTT
size: .; V: TRBV5-1; J: TRBJ2-7; D: TRBD1; CDR3: CASSFVPGTGRVDEQYF; DNA: TGCGCCAGCAGCTTTGTTCCCGGGACAGGTAGGGTCGACGAGCAGTACTTC
size: once; V: TRBV10-2; J: TRBJ2-7; D: .; CDR3: CASRAGTAVLGEQYF; DNA: TGCGCCAGCAGGGCCGGGACCGCAGTTCTGGGCGAGCAGTACTTC
size: .; V: TRBV5-1; J: TRBJ2-5; D: .; CDR3: CASSLAGRDSGTQYF; DNA: TGCGCCAGCAGCTTGGCCGGGCGGGACTCAGGAACCCAGTACTTC
size: .; V: TRBV30; J: TRBJ2-7; D: .; CDR3: CAWMKAASYEQYF; DNA: TGTGCCTGGATGAAGGCGGCCAGCTACGAGCAGTACTTC
size: .; V: TRBV18; J: TRBJ1-1; D: .; CDR3: CASSPLTGVNTEAFF; DNA: TGTGCCAGCTCACCTTTAACAGGAGTAAACACTGAAGCTTTCTTT
size: .; V: TRBV9; J: TRBJ2-2; D: .; CDR3: CASSAMRLTTGELFF; DNA: TGTGCCAGCAGCGCTATGCGACTAACCACCGGGGAGCTGTTTTTT
size: .; V: TRBV5-1; J: TRBJ1-1; D: TRBD1; CDR3: CASSGTGGLLNTEAFF; DNA: TGCGCCAGTAGCGGGACAGGGGGCCTATTGAACACTGAAGCTTTCTTT
size: once; V: TRBV6-5; J: TRBJ2-3; D: .; CDR3: CASSSSRKDTQYF; DNA: TGTGCCAGCAGCAGTAGCCGTAAAGATACGCAGTATTTT
size: .; V: TRBV29-1; J: TRBJ2-7; D: TRBD1; CDR3: CSVEDPQGAPYEQYF; DNA: TGCAGCGTTGAAGATCCCCAGGGGGCACCCTACGAGCAGTACTTC
size: .; V: TRBV19; J: TRBJ1-4; D: .; CDR3: CASSSGELAEKLFF; DNA: TGTGCCAGCTCTTCGGGGGAACTGGCTGAAAAACTGTTTTTT
size: .; V: TRBV9; J: TRBJ2-5; D: .; CDR3: CASSVAPAPETQYF; DNA: TGTGCCAGCAGCGTAGCCCCGGCCCCGGAGACCCAGTACTTC
size: .; V: TRBV28; J: TRBJ2-7; D: .; CDR3: CASSSGGASGYF; DNA: TGTGCCAGCAGTTCTGGGGGGGCGTCAGGGTACTTC
size: .; V: TRBV7-9; J: TRBJ2-1; D: .; CDR3: CASSYAGTLGNEQFF; DNA: TGTGCCAGCAGCTATGCCGGGACCTTAGGCAATGAGCAGTTCTTC
size: .; V: TRBV7-2; J: TRBJ1-1; D: .; CDR3: CASSRDWGAGTEAFF; DNA: TGTGCCAGCAGCCGCGATTGGGGGGCAGGCACTGAAGCTTTCTTT
size: .; V: TRBV5-1; J: TRBJ2-5; D: .; CDR3: CASSFESETQYF; DNA: TGCGCCAGCAGCTTCGAGTCGGAGACCCAGTACTTC
size: once; V: TRBV18; J: TRBJ2-1; D: TRBD2; CDR3: CASFSLAGAPTYNEQFF; DNA: TGTGCCAGCTTTTCACTAGCGGGAGCTCCAACCTACAATGAGCAGTTCTTC
size: .; V: TRBV29-1; J: TRBJ2-3; D: .; CDR3: CSVGQRLTQGGTQYF; DNA: TGCAGCGTTGGTCAGAGGTTGACACAGGGGGGGACGCAGTATTTT
size: .; V: TRBV7-7; J: TRBJ2-5; D: .; CDR3: CASSPNVVGETQYF; DNA: TGTGCCAGCAGCCCAAATGTCGTCGGGGAGACCCAGTACTTC
size: .; V: TRBV29-1; J: TRBJ2-3; D: .; CDR3: CSVLGTNTDTQYF; DNA: TGCAGCGTTCTCGGGACAAACACAGATACGCAGTATTTT
size: .; V: TRBV18; J: TRBJ2-7; D: .; CDR3: CASSPLAAFVSGTKYEQYF; DNA: TGTGCCAGCTCACCACTAGCCGCTTTCGTTTCAGGAACTAAATACGAGCAGTACTTC
size: .; V: TRBV19; J: TRBJ2-7; D: .; CDR3: CASSGGIERGYEQYF; DNA: TGTGCCAGTAGCGGGGGAATCGAACGGGGCTACGAGCAGTACTTC
size: .; V: TRBV30; J: TRBJ2-2; D: .; CDR3: CAWRLLGTQAGELFF; DNA: TGTGCCTGGAGGCTTTTGGGCACCCAGGCCGGGGAGCTGTTTTTT
size: .; V: TRBV9; J: TRBJ1-3; D: .; CDR3: CASSVDRPRDTIYF; DNA: TGTGCCAGCAGCGTAGACCGCCCTAGGGACACCATATATTTT
size: .; V: TRBV19; J: TRBJ1-5; D: .; CDR3: CASSVSRGTSNQPQHF; DNA: TGTGCCAGTAGCGTCTCGAGGGGGACTAGCAATCAGCCCCAGCATTTT
size: .; V: TRBV5-4; J: TRBJ2-1; D: .; CDR3: CASSLGTRQANNEQFF; DNA: TGTGCCAGCAGCTTGGGCACCAGGCAGGCTAACAATGAGCAGTTCTTC
size: .; V: TRBV5-1; J: TRBJ1-1; D: .; CDR3: CASSLVPLNTEAFF; DNA: TGCGCCAGCAGCTTGGTTCCACTTAACACTGAAGCTTTCTTT
size: .; V: TRBV14; J: TRBJ2-7; D: .; CDR3: CASSQRPSGEQYF; DNA: TGTGCCAGCAGCCAAAGGCCATCGGGAGAGCAGTACTTC
size: .; V: TRBV18; J: TRBJ2-1; D: .; CDR3: CASSPSSGYNEQFF; DNA: TGTGCCAGCTCACCTAGCTCAGGATACAATGAGCAGTTCTTC
size: .; V: TRBV11-2; J: TRBJ2-5; D: .; CDR3: CASSWKGSFQETQYF; DNA: TGTGCCAGCAGCTGGAAAGGGTCATTCCAAGAGACCCAGTACTTC
size: .; V: TRBV18; J: TRBJ2-6; D: TRBD1; CDR3: CASSPFQDRGQREANVLTF; DNA: TGTGCCAGCTCACCATTTCAGGACAGGGGGCAAAGGGAGGCCAACGTCCTGACTTTC